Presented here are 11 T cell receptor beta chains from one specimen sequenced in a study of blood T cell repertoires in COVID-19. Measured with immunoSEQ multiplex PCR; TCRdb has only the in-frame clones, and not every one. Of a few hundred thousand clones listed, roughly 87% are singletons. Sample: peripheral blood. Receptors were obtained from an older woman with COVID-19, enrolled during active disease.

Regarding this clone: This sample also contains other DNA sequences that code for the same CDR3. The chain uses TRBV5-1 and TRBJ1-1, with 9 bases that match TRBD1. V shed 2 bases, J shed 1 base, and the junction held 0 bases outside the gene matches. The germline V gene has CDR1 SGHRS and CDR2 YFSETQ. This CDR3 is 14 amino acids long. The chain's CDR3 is CASSLQGANTEAFF. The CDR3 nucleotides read TGCGCCAGCAGCTTACAGGGGGCGAACACTGAAGCTTTCTTT. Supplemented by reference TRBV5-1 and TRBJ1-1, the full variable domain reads KAGVTQTPRYLIKTRGQQVTLSCSPISGHRSVSWYQQTPGQGLQFLFEYFSETQRNKGNFPGRFSGRQFSNSRSEMNVSTLELGDSALYLCASSLQGANTEAFFGQGTRLTVV.

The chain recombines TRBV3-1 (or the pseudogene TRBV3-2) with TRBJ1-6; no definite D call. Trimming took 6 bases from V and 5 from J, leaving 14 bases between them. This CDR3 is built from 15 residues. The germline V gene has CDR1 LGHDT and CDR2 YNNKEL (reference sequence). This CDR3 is CASSHQRGNNSPLHF. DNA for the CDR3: TGTGCCAGCAGTCATCAGCGCGGGAATAATTCACCCCTCCACTTT.

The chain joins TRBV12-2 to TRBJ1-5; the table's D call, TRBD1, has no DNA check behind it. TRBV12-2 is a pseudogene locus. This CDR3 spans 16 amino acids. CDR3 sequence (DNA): TGTGCAAGTCGCTCGACCGGGACAGGGGGGAATCAGCCCCAGCATTTT. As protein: CASRSTGTGGNQPQHF.

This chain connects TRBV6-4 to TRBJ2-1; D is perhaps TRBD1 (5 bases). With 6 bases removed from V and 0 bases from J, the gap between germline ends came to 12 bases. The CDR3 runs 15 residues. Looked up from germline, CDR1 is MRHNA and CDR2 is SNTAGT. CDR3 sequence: CASRKGDSSYNEQFF. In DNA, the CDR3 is TGTGCCAGCAGGAAGGGTGACAGCTCCTACAATGAGCAGTTCTTC.

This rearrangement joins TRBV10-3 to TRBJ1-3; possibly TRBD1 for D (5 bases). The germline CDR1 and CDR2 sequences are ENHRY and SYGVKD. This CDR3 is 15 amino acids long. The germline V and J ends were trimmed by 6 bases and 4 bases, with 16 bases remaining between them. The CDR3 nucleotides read TGTGCCATCAGGCGGGGACTCGGGGGAGGAAACACCATATATTTT. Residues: CAIRRGLGGGNTIYF.

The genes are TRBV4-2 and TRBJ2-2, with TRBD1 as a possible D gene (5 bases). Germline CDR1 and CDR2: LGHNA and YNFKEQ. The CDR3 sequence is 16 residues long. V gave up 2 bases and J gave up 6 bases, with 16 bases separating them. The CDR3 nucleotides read TGTGCCAGCAGCCAATCACCGCTCACAGGTGCCGGGGAGCTGTTTTTT. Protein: CASSQSPLTGAGELFF.

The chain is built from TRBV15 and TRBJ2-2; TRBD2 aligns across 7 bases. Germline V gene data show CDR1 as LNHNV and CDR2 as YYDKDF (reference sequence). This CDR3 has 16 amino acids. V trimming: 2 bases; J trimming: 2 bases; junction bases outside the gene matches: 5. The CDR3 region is CATSRQSGANTGELFF. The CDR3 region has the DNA TGTGCCACCAGCAGACAAAGCGGGGCCAACACCGGGGAGCTGTTTTTT.

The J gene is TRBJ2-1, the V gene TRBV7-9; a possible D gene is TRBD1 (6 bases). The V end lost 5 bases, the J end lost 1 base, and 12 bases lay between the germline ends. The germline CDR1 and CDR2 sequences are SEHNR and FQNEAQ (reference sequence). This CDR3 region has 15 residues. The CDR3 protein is CASSPSGDSYNEQFF. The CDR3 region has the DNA TGTGCCAGCAGCCCCTCAGGGGATTCCTACAATGAGCAGTTCTTC.

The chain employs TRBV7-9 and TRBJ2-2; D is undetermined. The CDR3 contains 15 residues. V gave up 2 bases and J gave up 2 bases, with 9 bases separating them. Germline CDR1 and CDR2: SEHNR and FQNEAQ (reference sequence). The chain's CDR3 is CASSLTKGNTGELFF. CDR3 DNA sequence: TGTGCCAGCAGCTTAACTAAAGGAAACACCGGGGAGCTGTTTTTT.

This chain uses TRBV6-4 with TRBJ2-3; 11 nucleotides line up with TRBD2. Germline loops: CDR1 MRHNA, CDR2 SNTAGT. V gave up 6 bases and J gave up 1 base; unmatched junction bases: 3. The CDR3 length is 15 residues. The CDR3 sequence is CASRQTSGGTDTQYF. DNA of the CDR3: TGTGCCAGCAGACAGACTAGCGGGGGCACAGATACGCAGTATTTT.

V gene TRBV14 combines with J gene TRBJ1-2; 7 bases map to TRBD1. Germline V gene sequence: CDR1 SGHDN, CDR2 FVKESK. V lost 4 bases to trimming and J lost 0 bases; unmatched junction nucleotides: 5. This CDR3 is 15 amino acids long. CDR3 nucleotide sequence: TGTGCCAGCAGCCGACAGGGCTTTGCTAACTATGGCTACACCTTC. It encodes CASSRQGFANYGYTF.